This passage covers 24 T cell receptor beta chains from one sample sequenced in a study of blood T cell repertoires in COVID-19. Here immunoSEQ multiplex PCR was the method, and the copy in TCRdb shows in-frame clones only, minus some. Counted here are about 220,000 clones, about 85% occurring once; the ten biggest clones make up 0.65% to 0.85%. Material for sequencing was peripheral blood. These receptors came from a man in his forties or fifties with acute or convalescent COVID-19.

Of note for this clone: The sample carries other DNA sequences with the same CDR3. The J gene is TRBJ2-7, the V gene TRBV19, with 10 bases lining up with TRBD2. The J segment lost 3 bases and the V segment lost 5 bases, leaving 4 bases of the junction unmatched. Germline-derived CDR1 and CDR2 are LNHDA and SQIVND (reference sequence). The length of the CDR3 is 14 residues. CDR3 protein: CASSRLAGGYEQYF. The CDR3 DNA reads as TGTGCCAGTAGTCGACTAGCGGGTGGCTACGAGCAGTACTTC.

This CDR3 is CASSIGAGGAYGYTF. The CDR3 DNA reads TGTGCCAGTAGTATAGGAGCGGGGGGGGCCTATGGCTACACCTTC. The V gene is TRBV19, the J gene TRBJ1-2; D might be TRBD1 (6 bases). This CDR3 comprises 15 residues. Trimming left V 1 base short and J 4 bases short, with 13 bases between. CDR1 is LNHDA and CDR2 is SQIVND in the germline V gene (reference sequence).

The V and J genes are TRBV27 and TRBJ1-6, with TRBD1 matching 8 bases. This CDR3 is built from 16 residues. Germline V gene lookup returns CDR1 MNHEY and CDR2 SMNVEV (reference sequence). V lost 0 bases, J lost 7 bases, and 5 bases stayed unmatched. The CDR3 region is CASSLSQGARNSPLHF. The CDR3 nucleotides read TGTGCCAGCAGTTTATCGCAGGGGGCGAGAAATTCACCCCTCCACTTT.

The rearrangement joins TRBV11-3 to TRBJ2-3; 8 bases are a match to TRBD2. Trimming cost V 5 bases and J 0 bases; bases outside gene matches: 10. CDR3 length equals 17 residues. Germline CDR1 SGHNT, CDR2 YENEEA. The CDR3 is CASSPGGIAGSTDTQYF. CDR3 coding DNA: TGTGCCAGCAGCCCCGGGGGTATAGCGGGGAGCACAGATACGCAGTATTTT.

The J gene is TRBJ1-3, the V gene TRBV6-5, with 7 bases matching TRBD1. V lost 6 bases, J lost 5 bases, and 10 bases stayed unmatched. This CDR3 has 15 residues. CDR1 and CDR2 (germline): MNHEY, SVGAGI. CDR3 sequence reads: CASRKQGYLRNTIYF. CDR3 bases: TGTGCCAGCAGAAAACAGGGGTACCTGCGAAACACCATATATTTT.

This rearrangement joins TRBV11-2 to TRBJ1-5; 9 bases match TRBD1. The V and J ends lost 5 bases and 1 base, in that order; junction bases with no gene match: 3. The CDR3 totals 15 residues. CDR1 and CDR2 from the germline V gene are SGHAT and FQNNGV. CDR3 bases: TGTGCCAGCAGCAGAACAGGGGGCAGCAATCAGCCCCAGCATTTT. Its protein product is CASSRTGGSNQPQHF.

This clone was seen once. This chain links TRBV19 with TRBJ2-3, with 7 bases matching TRBD2. The CDR3 spans 16 residues. From germline, CDR1 is LNHDA and CDR2 SQIVND (reference sequence). V shed 5 bases, J shed 0 bases, and the junction held 8 bases outside the gene matches. In nucleotides, the CDR3 is TGTGCCAGTAGTTTCGGACTAGTCCCTAGCACAGATACGCAGTATTTT. This encodes CASSFGLVPSTDTQYF.

This chain joins TRBV7-9 and TRBJ2-7; D not certain. This CDR3 has 11 amino acids. V lost 7 bases to trimming and J lost 4 bases, with 8 bases between them. The germline CDR1 and CDR2 sequences are SEHNR and FQNEAQ (reference sequence). CDR3 protein: CASTNEYEQYF. The CDR3 DNA reads as TGTGCCAGCACCAATGAGTACGAGCAGTACTTC.

A few counts support this clone. The chain joins TRBV14 to TRBJ1-1; D unresolved. Germline V gene sequence: CDR1 SGHDN, CDR2 FVKESK. Trimming shortened V by 0 bases and J by 6 bases, and 14 bases separated the two germline ends. This CDR3 has 15 residues. The CDR3 region has the DNA TGTGCCAGCAGCCAAGAACGGGGATCCTTTCCTGAAGCTTTCTTT. Translated, it gives CASSQERGSFPEAFF.

The chain joins TRBV25-1 to TRBJ1-6; no definite D call. Trimming left V 3 bases short and J 9 bases short, with 9 bases between. Germline values: CDR1 MGHDK, CDR2 SYGVNS. The CDR3 is 13 residues long. The CDR3: CASSEPPGSPLHF. CDR3 nucleotides: TGTGCCAGCAGTGAGCCCCCAGGTTCACCCCTCCACTTT.

V usage is TRBV4-1 and J usage is TRBJ1-3, with 8 bases lining up with TRBD1. The CDR3 sequence is 16 residues long. CDR1 MGHRA and CDR2 YSYEKL come from the germline V gene. V was pared by 3 bases and J by 4 bases, with 8 bases of the junction left unmatched. CDR3 in amino acids: CASSQMGQAFGNTIYF. The CDR3 DNA reads as TGCGCCAGCAGCCAGATGGGACAGGCATTCGGAAACACCATATATTTT.

The chain uses TRBV9 and TRBJ2-7, with D possibly being TRBD1 (5 bases). Germline V gene data show CDR1 as SGDLS and CDR2 as YYNGEE. With 7 bases removed from V and 6 bases from J, the gap between germline ends came to 14 bases. The CDR3 is 12 amino acids. This CDR3 is CASQGLTSEQYF. CDR3 bases: TGTGCCAGCCAGGGATTAACGAGCGAGCAGTACTTC.

CDR3 DNA sequence: TGCGCCAGCAGCTTTAATCAGGGAATAGGCTCTGGAAACACCATATATTTT. The encoded protein is CASSFNQGIGSGNTIYF. The chain couples TRBV5-1 to TRBJ1-3; D possibly corresponds to TRBD1 (5 bases). The V end lost 2 bases, the J end lost 0 bases, and 15 bases lay between the germline ends. This CDR3 comprises 17 residues. In germline, CDR1 is SGHRS, CDR2 YFSETQ.

The gene calls are TRBV6-2 or TRBV6-3 and TRBJ2-2, with a possible D match to TRBD1 (6 bases). The CDR3 runs to 13 residues. Germline V CDR1 and CDR2: MNHEY, SVGEGT. Trimming shortened V by 5 bases and J by 5 bases, and 9 bases separated the two germline ends. In nucleotides, the CDR3 is TGTGCCAGCAGTCCCAGGGGTACCGGGGAGCTGTTTTTT. It encodes CASSPRGTGELFF.

The gene calls are TRBV27 and TRBJ1-1; D is possibly TRBD1 (5 bases). The CDR3 sequence is 16 residues long. V lost 4 bases, J lost 1 base, and 16 bases lay in between. CDR1 is MNHEY and CDR2 is SMNVEV in the germline V gene (reference sequence). CDR3 residues: CASSSRDGRGNTEAFF. In nucleotides, the CDR3 is TGTGCCAGCAGTTCCCGGGACGGGCGGGGGAACACTGAAGCTTTCTTT.

The rearrangement links TRBV30 to TRBJ2-2; 9 bases fit TRBD1. The CDR3 is 15 amino acids. V was clipped by 2 bases and J by 3 bases; unmatched bases: 4. Germline loops: CDR1 GTSNPN, CDR2 SVGIG (reference sequence). The CDR3 bases are TGTGCCTGGAGTAGTGGGACAGGGCACACCGGGGAGCTGTTTTTT. This codes for CAWSSGTGHTGELFF.

J is TRBJ2-7 and V is TRBV4-3; the match to TRBD1 covers 11 bases. The CDR3 is 14 residues long. The trim removed 4 bases at V and 4 bases at J, leaving 3 bases unmatched. The germline V gene encodes CDR1 LGHNA and CDR2 YSLEER. Written as DNA, the CDR3 is TGCGCCAGCAGCCCCGGGACAGGGGGTTACGAGCAGTACTTC. Its translation: CASSPGTGGYEQYF.

V and J are TRBV19 and TRBJ2-5; TRBD1 might be the D (6 bases). Germline values: CDR1 LNHDA, CDR2 SQIVND (reference sequence). The V end was cut by 7 bases, the J end by 13 bases, with 25 bases between. This CDR3 comprises 14 residues. The CDR3 sequence is CASIPLPPPGHGYF. DNA for the CDR3: TGTGCCAGTATCCCCCTTCCCCCCCCGGGACATGGGTACTTC.

The rearrangement links TRBV2 to TRBJ1-2, with 10 nucleotides matching TRBD1. The CDR3 runs to 16 residues. Germline V CDR1 and CDR2: SNHLY, FYNNEI. V shed 10 bases, J shed 3 bases, and the junction held 14 bases outside the gene matches. The CDR3 nucleotides read TGTGCCACCCCCCGGGACAGGGGTGAGGGGGACTATGGCTACACCTTC. This codes for CATPRDRGEGDYGYTF.

V and J are TRBV2 and TRBJ2-7; possibly TRBD2 for D (6 bases). This CDR3 contains 15 residues. V gave up 4 bases and J gave up 2 bases, with 15 bases separating them. Germline V gives CDR1 SNHLY, CDR2 FYNNEI. CDR3 protein: CASSGVGGGTYEQYF. The CDR3 DNA sequence: TGTGCCAGCAGTGGGGTGGGAGGAGGAACCTACGAGCAGTACTTC.

The rearrangement joins TRBV5-1 to TRBJ2-2; 7 nucleotides line up with TRBD2. Germline-derived CDR1 and CDR2 are SGHRS and YFSETQ. The CDR3 loop spans 16 amino acids. With 4 bases clipped from V and 3 bases from J, the junction kept 9 bases outside the gene matches. This CDR3 reads CASSPEGGGYTGELFF. CDR3 nucleotide sequence: TGCGCCAGCAGCCCGGAGGGCGGGGGTTACACCGGGGAGCTGTTTTTT.

The rearrangement uses TRBV7-2 and TRBJ2-7; the match to TRBD1 covers 9 bases. The CDR3 covers 16 residues. J gave up 2 bases and V 0 bases, and 5 bases lay outside the gene matches. Germline values: CDR1 SGHTA, CDR2 FQGNSA. CDR3 sequence reads: CASSLATQGATYEQYF. The CDR3 DNA reads as TGTGCCAGCAGCTTAGCGACACAGGGGGCCACCTACGAGCAGTACTTC.

J is TRBJ2-6 and V is TRBV19; D call uncertain. CDR1 is LNHDA and CDR2 is SQIVND in the germline V gene (reference sequence). V was pared by 6 bases and J by 2 bases, with 11 bases between. The CDR3 covers 15 residues. The CDR3 loop reads CASSPSRAGANVLTF. The CDR3 DNA sequence: TGTGCCAGTAGCCCCAGCCGGGCTGGGGCCAACGTCCTGACTTTC.

The chain recombines TRBV19 with TRBJ1-5; D remains unclear. Looked up from germline, CDR1 is LNHDA and CDR2 is SQIVND (reference sequence). This CDR3 has 15 residues. V shed 2 bases and J shed 0 bases, with 8 bases lying between them. CDR3 in DNA: TGTGCCAGTAGTATACAGGCTTATAGCAATCAGCCCCAGCATTTT. It specifies CASSIQAYSNQPQHF.